This T cell receptor beta chain comes out of a study of CD8+ T cells in alopecia areata. Extracted RNA was reverse transcribed, and the resulting cDNA served as sequencing template. The assay was immunoSEQ multiplex PCR, and TCRdb's table has in-frame clones only and misses some. The top ten clones hold under 20% of a sample with 100,000 to 150,000 clones, approximately 49% of them seen once. This clone has only a few counts. Germline CDR1 is LGHNA and CDR2 is YSLEER. With 0 bases clipped from V and 5 bases from J, the junction kept 9 bases outside the gene matches. This CDR3 has 17 amino acids. The TCR was taken from a human donor with alopecia areata. J is TRBJ2-2 and V is TRBV4-3; 7 bases are shared with TRBD1. The sequencing used CD8+ T cells sorted from blood, collected at week 0. CDR3 amino acids: CASSQDQGGEWTGELFF. CDR3 coding DNA: TGCGCCAGCAGCCAAGATCAAGGGGGCGAATGGACCGGGGAGCTGTTTTTT.